These 11 T cell receptor beta chains originate from one sample sequenced in a study of blood T cells in healthy people across ages. Using a J-beta primer mix together with a sample-barcoded 5' primer, a second PCR was run for 7 to 11 cycles. TCRdb passed the 5' RACE reads through MiXCR, listing each CDR3 protein once. The sample contains around 2 million distinct CDR3 sequences, about 39% of which appear only once. The sequencing sample was made of blood. The receptors here all came from a human donor in good health.

This clonotype has just a few counts. This chain connects TRBV6-2 or TRBV6-3 to TRBJ2-1; D remains unclear. The germline gives CDR1 MNHEY, CDR2 SVGEGT. Trimming took off 0 bases at V and 4 bases at J, with 13 bases between the two ends. This CDR3 has 16 amino acids. The CDR3 loop reads CASSYSMTYPYNEQFF. The CDR3 DNA follows: TGTGCCAGCAGTTACTCGATGACATACCCGTACAATGAGCAGTTCTTC.

The chain joins TRBV28 to TRBJ1-5; D gene ambiguous. The germline V and J ends were trimmed by 2 bases and 1 base, with 12 bases remaining between them. The CDR3 runs 16 residues. Per the germline V gene, CDR1 is MDHEN and CDR2 is SYDVKM. The CDR3 nucleotides are TGTGCCAGCAGTTTACCCTCTGACGCGAGCAATCAGCCCCAGCATTTT. It translates to CASSLPSDASNQPQHF. The variable domain in full, with the rest retrieved from reference TRBV28 and TRBJ1-5, is DVKVTQSSRYLVKRTGEKVFLECVQDMDHENMFWYRQDPGLGLRLIYFSYDVKMKEKGDIPEGYSVSREKKERFSLILESASTNQTSMYLCASSLPSDASNQPQHFGDGTRLSIL.

The rearrangement links TRBV11-2 to TRBJ2-1, with 8 positions matching TRBD2. Germline V gene lookup returns CDR1 SGHAT and CDR2 FQNNGV. The trim removed 7 bases at V and 9 bases at J, leaving 14 bases unmatched. The CDR3 is made up of 15 amino acids. The CDR3 DNA reads as TGTGCCAGCACCGACCTGCGGGGGGATCGTGGTGAGCAGTTCTTC. Amino acids: CASTDLRGDRGEQFF.

This rearrangement joins TRBV5-1 to TRBJ2-7; 8 positions agree with TRBD2. V shed 2 bases and J 7 bases; nucleotides not matched to a gene: 11. The CDR3 has 15 amino acids. The germline V gene has CDR1 SGHRS and CDR2 YFSETQ. CDR3 in DNA: TGCGCCAGCAGCTTCAGACTAGCGAAATACAATGAGCAGTACTTC. Translated: CASSFRLAKYNEQYF. Full variable domain (outside the CDR3, taken from reference TRBV5-1 and TRBJ2-7): KAGVTQTPRYLIKTRGQQVTLSCSPISGHRSVSWYQQTPGQGLQFLFEYFSETQRNKGNFPGRFSGRQFSNSRSEMNVSTLELGDSALYLCASSFRLAKYNEQYFGPGTRLTVT.

To note about this clonotype: Mismatch with germline at one junction end may stem from a read error. The chain has TRBV5-1 and TRBJ2-3; D might be TRBD1 (6 bases). The V gene's germline CDR1 is SGHRS and CDR2 YFSETQ. The CDR3 sequence is 12 residues long. The CDR3 is CPSSSQGDTQYF. CDR3 nucleotides: TGCCCCAGCAGCTCCCAGGGGGATACGCAGTATTTT.

The chain combines TRBV4-3 with TRBJ1-2; D unresolved. Trimming removed 3 bases at V and 3 bases at J, with 8 bases between. The germline gives CDR1 LGHNA, CDR2 YSLEER. This CDR3 is 13 amino acids long. The CDR3 is CASSQEIHYGYTF. The CDR3 DNA is TGCGCCAGCAGCCAGGAGATCCACTATGGCTACACCTTC.

V is TRBV7-9 and J is TRBJ2-1; 10 bases fit TRBD1. Germline V gene sequence: CDR1 SEHNR, CDR2 FQNEAQ (reference sequence). The CDR3 has 17 amino acids. With 1 base clipped from V and 8 bases from J, the junction kept 11 bases outside the gene matches. The CDR3 sequence is CASSLVGGGGTGDEQFF. The CDR3 DNA sequence: TGTGCCAGCAGCTTAGTCGGTGGAGGGGGGACAGGGGATGAGCAGTTCTTC.

The rearrangement joins TRBV20-1 to TRBJ1-2, with D possibly matching TRBD1 (6 bases). Germline V gives CDR1 DFQATT, CDR2 SNEGSKA (reference sequence). V was trimmed by 2 bases and J by 2 bases, leaving 12 bases between them. This CDR3 region has 14 residues. CDR3 in amino acids: CSARNWDTNYGYTF. In DNA form, the CDR3 reads TGCAGTGCTAGAAACTGGGACACAAACTATGGCTACACCTTC.

This chain connects TRBV6-6 to TRBJ2-7, with D unclear. The germline gives CDR1 MNHNY, CDR2 SVGAGI (reference sequence). The V gene lost 6 bases and the J gene lost 3 bases, with 15 bases spanning the gap. This CDR3 is 14 amino acids long. CDR3 coding DNA: TGTGCCAGCAGCCCCGTAAACCTCGACTACGAGCAGTACTTC. Residues: CASSPVNLDYEQYF.

This chain joins TRBV10-3 and TRBJ1-1; D is perhaps TRBD1 (6 bases). Trimming cost V 6 bases and J 2 bases, with 13 bases left between them. The CDR3 has 14 residues. Germline lookup yields CDR1 ENHRY and CDR2 SYGVKD. The CDR3 DNA is TGTGCCATCAGGACGGGGACATCTAACACTGAAGCTTTCTTT. It codes for CAIRTGTSNTEAFF.

This clonotype occurred once. CDR3 region: CASGTSKTEAFF. CDR3 coding DNA: TGCGCCAGCGGGACGTCAAAAACTGAAGCTTTCTTT. The chain uses TRBV5-1 and TRBJ1-1; D is perhaps TRBD1 (5 bases). The CDR3 is made up of 12 amino acids. The germline CDR1 and CDR2 sequences are SGHRS and YFSETQ. The germline V and J ends were trimmed by 7 bases and 5 bases, with 12 bases remaining between them.